The clone carrying this TCR beta chain was detected only a few times. Its cognate antigen is unknown. The data stem from a study of glioma-infiltrating T cells. Regarding the study as a whole: Tissue and blood shared very few CDR3 sequences. Gliomas, especially low-grade, showed above-expected tissue-blood divergence; non-neoplastic patients showed below.

The iRepertoire nested amplicon-rescue multiplex PCR amplified TCR alpha and beta CDR3s from RNA. Using its own MiXCR run on the multiplex PCR reads, TCRdb lists one record per CDR3 protein. This table holds under 150,000 distinct CDR3 sequences, around 25% found once. Input material: glioma tissue, nonneoplastic brain tissue, or PBMCs (not recorded which). This receptor was taken from a human donor with low-grade glioma or glioblastoma, undergoing nonglioma brain surgery, or in good health (not recorded which).

In nucleotides, the CDR3 is TGTGCCAGCAGTCTCCCTAATGAATATAGCAATCAGCCCCAGCATTTT. Translation gives CASSLPNEYSNQPQHF. The chain couples TRBV2 to TRBJ1-5; D ambiguous. Germline V gene sequence: CDR1 SNHLY, CDR2 FYNNEI. CDR3 length equals 16 residues. V shed 5 bases and J shed 0 bases, with 14 bases lying between them.